These T cell receptor beta chains were read from a single sample in a study of T cells after yellow fever vaccination. MiXCR, applied by TCRdb to the 5' RACE reads, yields one record per CDR3 protein. The table shows approximately 550,000 distinct CDR3 sequences, with 13% occurring only once. Sequenced here: PBMCs, sampled on the day of the yellow fever booster vaccination. These receptors originate from a man aged 25-45 years who received the YFV17D yellow fever vaccine. Both conserved end residues are part of each CDR3. Fields, in order: CDR3 DNA, CDR3 protein, clone size, J gene, D gene, V gene, CDR3 length. A D gene is named only where the DNA matches it firmly. A clone size is listed for some rows: how often the clone was seen (once, few, many), or a class if it is expanded.

DNA: TGCAGTGCTAGGATCGGGGTGACTGAAGCTTTCTTT; CDR3: CSARIGVTEAFF; size: few; J: TRBJ1-1; D: NA; V: TRBV20-1; length: 12
DNA: TGCGCCAGCAGCCAAAAACAGCCGGCGCTAGCGGGCCCGTACGAGCAGTACTTC; CDR3: CASSQKQPALAGPYEQYF; size: few; J: TRBJ2-7; D: TRBD2; V: TRBV4-3; length: 18
DNA: TGTGCCAGCAGCTCCGGGGGGCACACAGATACGCAGTATTTT; CDR3: CASSSGGHTDTQYF; size: NA; J: TRBJ2-3; D: NA; V: TRBV7-3; length: 14
DNA: TGTGCCACCCCCCTAGCTCCCTCCTACAATGAGCAGTTCTTC; CDR3: CATPLAPSYNEQFF; size: few; J: TRBJ2-1; D: NA; V: TRBV4-2; length: 14
DNA: TGTGCCAGCAGTAATCTCTTTGGACAGGGGGCCACCCTCACCTACGAGCAGTACTTC; CDR3: CASSNLFGQGATLTYEQYF; size: NA; J: TRBJ2-7; D: TRBD1; V: TRBV28; length: 19
DNA: TGCGCCAGCAGCACCCAACCCGTTGGCGGGGAGCTGTTTTTT; CDR3: CASSTQPVGGELFF; size: NA; J: TRBJ2-2; D: NA; V: TRBV5-1; length: 14
DNA: TGTGCCAGCATCCCGACAGGGGGCTACGAGCAGTACTTC; CDR3: CASIPTGGYEQYF; size: NA; J: TRBJ2-7; D: TRBD1; V: TRBV6-6; length: 13
DNA: TGTGCCAGCAGTTACTCAGAAGCCGGGAGAGAAGCTTTCTTT; CDR3: CASSYSEAGREAFF; size: few; J: TRBJ1-1; D: NA; V: TRBV6-5; length: 14
DNA: TGTGCTAGCAGCTTAGGAGCGGCTAGCGGGAGAAACAATGAGCAGTTCTTC; CDR3: CASSLGAASGRNNEQFF; size: few; J: TRBJ2-1; D: TRBD2; V: TRBV7-7; length: 17
DNA: TGTGCCAGCAGACTCCAGACAGGGGGTAACGGGGAGCTGTTTTTT; CDR3: CASRLQTGGNGELFF; size: few; J: TRBJ2-2; D: TRBD1; V: TRBV6-2/TRBV6-3; length: 15
DNA: TGTGCCAGCAGCTTGTCTGCGGGAGCGAGCAATGAGCAGTTCTTC; CDR3: CASSLSAGASNEQFF; size: NA; J: TRBJ2-1; D: TRBD2; V: TRBV5-4; length: 15
DNA: TGTGCCACCAAACAGAGCCCGCTCGAAAGGCAGCCCCAGCATTTT; CDR3: CATKQSPLERQPQHF; size: NA; J: TRBJ1-5; D: NA; V: TRBV15; length: 15
DNA: TGTGCCAGCGGTAACGTAAACTCCTACGAGCAGTACTTC; CDR3: CASGNVNSYEQYF; size: NA; J: TRBJ2-7; D: NA; V: TRBV21-1; length: 13
DNA: TGTGCCACCAGCAGAGATGGAGCAGCGGGAGGCTCTAACAAGCAGTACTTC; CDR3: CATSRDGAAGGSNKQYF; size: NA; J: TRBJ2-7; D: TRBD2; V: TRBV15; length: 17
DNA: TGTGCCAGCTCAACCAGGACAGATCCCTATGGCTACACCTTC; CDR3: CASSTRTDPYGYTF; size: NA; J: TRBJ1-2; D: NA; V: TRBV18; length: 14
DNA: TGTGCCAGCAGTGGTCTCTTCCCCAATGAGCAGTTCTTC; CDR3: CASSGLFPNEQFF; size: few; J: TRBJ2-1; D: NA; V: TRBV2; length: 13
DNA: TGTGCCAGTATGGGACTCGTGGGCTACAATGAGCAGTTCTTC; CDR3: CASMGLVGYNEQFF; size: few; J: TRBJ2-1; D: NA; V: TRBV19; length: 14
DNA: TGTGCCAGCAGCTTAATGGGCGGGAGTACAGATACGCAGTATTTT; CDR3: CASSLMGGSTDTQYF; size: many; J: TRBJ2-3; D: TRBD2; V: TRBV7-3; length: 15
DNA: TGCTGCGCTAGAGAGAACCCGGGACTAGAAGGTAATGAGCAGTTCTTC; CDR3: CCARENPGLEGNEQFF; size: NA; J: TRBJ2-1; D: TRBD2; V: TRBV20-1; length: 16
DNA: TGCGCCAGCAGCTTCTCGCAGGGCTTGGACGAGCAGTACTTC; CDR3: CASSFSQGLDEQYF; size: few; J: TRBJ2-7; D: NA; V: TRBV5-1; length: 14
DNA: TGTGCCAGCAGTCAGGGGATCTTTAGCACAGATACGCAGTATTTT; CDR3: CASSQGIFSTDTQYF; size: NA; J: TRBJ2-3; D: NA; V: TRBV25-1; length: 15
DNA: TGTGCCAGCAGCTTAGCACGGGGCGCGGCCCAGCATTTT; CDR3: CASSLARGAAQHF; size: NA; J: TRBJ1-5; D: NA; V: TRBV7-2; length: 13
DNA: TGTGCCAGCAGCGGTCGACTGACTACCTACGAGCAGTACTTC; CDR3: CASSGRLTTYEQYF; size: few; J: TRBJ2-7; D: NA; V: TRBV21-1; length: 14
DNA: TGCGCCAGCAGCCAGGAACCTTATAGCAATCAGCCCCAGCATTTT; CDR3: CASSQEPYSNQPQHF; size: NA; J: TRBJ1-5; D: NA; V: TRBV4-3; length: 15
DNA: TGTGCCAGCAGACAAGGACAGGGAAGTTACACCGGGGAGCTGTTTTTT; CDR3: CASRQGQGSYTGELFF; size: NA; J: TRBJ2-2; D: TRBD1; V: TRBV12-3/TRBV12-4; length: 16
DNA: TGTGCCAGCAGCCAAGATCGTATGGCAGGACCCGAGCAGTACTTC; CDR3: CASSQDRMAGPEQYF; size: NA; J: TRBJ2-7; D: NA; V: TRBV4-2; length: 15
DNA: TGTGCCAGCAGCCCCGCCGAGACCAGGGGAAATGGCTACACCTTC; CDR3: CASSPAETRGNGYTF; size: NA; J: TRBJ1-2; D: NA; V: TRBV3-1; length: 15
DNA: TGTGCCAGCAGCGAACCCCCGGACAGGGTAAATTCACCCCTCCACTTT; CDR3: CASSEPPDRVNSPLHF; size: NA; J: TRBJ1-6; D: NA; V: TRBV21-1; length: 16
DNA: TGCGCCAGCAGCTTGGCTCCGGGAGAGGGCCAGTACTTC; CDR3: CASSLAPGEGQYF; size: NA; J: TRBJ2-5; D: NA; V: TRBV5-1; length: 13
DNA: TGCAGCGTTTCCTCGGTCGGGACAGGGGTGAACGAGCAGTACTTC; CDR3: CSVSSVGTGVNEQYF; size: NA; J: TRBJ2-7; D: TRBD1; V: TRBV29-1; length: 15
DNA: TGCGCCAGCAGCCAAGATTGGGCGGGACAGGGGACCTACGAGCAGTACTTC; CDR3: CASSQDWAGQGTYEQYF; size: many; J: TRBJ2-7; D: TRBD1; V: TRBV4-3; length: 17